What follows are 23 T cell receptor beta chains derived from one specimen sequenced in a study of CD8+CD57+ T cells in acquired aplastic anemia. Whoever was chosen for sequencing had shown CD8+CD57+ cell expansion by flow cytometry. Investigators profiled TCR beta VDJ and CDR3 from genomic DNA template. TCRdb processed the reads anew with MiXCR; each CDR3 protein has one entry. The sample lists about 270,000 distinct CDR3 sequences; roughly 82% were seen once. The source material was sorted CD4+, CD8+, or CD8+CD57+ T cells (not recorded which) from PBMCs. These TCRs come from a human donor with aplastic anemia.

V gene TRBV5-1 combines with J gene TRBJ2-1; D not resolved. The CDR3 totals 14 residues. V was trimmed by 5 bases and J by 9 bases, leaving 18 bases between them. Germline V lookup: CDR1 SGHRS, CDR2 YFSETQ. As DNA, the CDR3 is TGCGCCAGCAGTTTAAATAGCAATCAGCCTGAGCAGTTCTTC. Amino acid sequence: CASSLNSNQPEQFF.

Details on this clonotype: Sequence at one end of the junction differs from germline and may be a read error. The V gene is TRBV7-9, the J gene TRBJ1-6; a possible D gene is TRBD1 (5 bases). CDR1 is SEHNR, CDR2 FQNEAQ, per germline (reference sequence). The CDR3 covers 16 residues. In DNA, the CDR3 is TGTGCCAGCAGCTGGGGGGTAGGCGGCTATAACTCACCCCTCCACTTT. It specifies CASSWGVGGYNSPLHF.

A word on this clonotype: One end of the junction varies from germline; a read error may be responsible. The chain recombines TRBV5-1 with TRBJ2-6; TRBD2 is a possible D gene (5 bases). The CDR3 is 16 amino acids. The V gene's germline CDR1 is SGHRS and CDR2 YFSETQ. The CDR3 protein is CASSVEVGSTANVLTF. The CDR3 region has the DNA TGTGCCAGCAGCGTGGAGGTGGGGTCCACGGCCAACGTCCTGACTTTC. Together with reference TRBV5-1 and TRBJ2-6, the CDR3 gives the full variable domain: KAGVTQTPRYLIKTRGQQVTLSCSPISGHRSVSWYQQTPGQGLQFLFEYFSETQRNKGNFPGRFSGRQFSNSRSEMNVSTLELGDSALYLCASSVEVGSTANVLTFGAGSRLTVL.

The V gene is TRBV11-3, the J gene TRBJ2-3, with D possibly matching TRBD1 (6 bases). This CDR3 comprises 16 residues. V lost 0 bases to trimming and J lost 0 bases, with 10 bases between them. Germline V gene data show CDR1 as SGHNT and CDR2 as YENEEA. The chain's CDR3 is CASSLDLTGSTDTQYF. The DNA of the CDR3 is TGTGCCAGCAGCTTAGATCTGACAGGTAGCACAGATACGCAGTATTTT.

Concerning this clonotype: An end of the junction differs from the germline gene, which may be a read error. The DNA for the CDR3 is TGTGCCAGCAGCGATGCTCAAAGCGGTACAGCCCTTTCCTTT. Its translation is CASSDAQSGTALSF. V usage is TRBV7-8 and J usage is TRBJ1-5; D unclear. CDR3 length: 14 residues. Germline lookup yields CDR1 SGHVS and CDR2 FQNEAQ.

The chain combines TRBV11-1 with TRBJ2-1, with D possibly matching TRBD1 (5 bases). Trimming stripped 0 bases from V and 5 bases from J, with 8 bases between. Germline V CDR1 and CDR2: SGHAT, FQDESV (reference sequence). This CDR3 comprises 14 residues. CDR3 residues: CASSLALTDNEQFF. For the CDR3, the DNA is TGTGCCAGCAGCTTAGCGCTGACAGACAATGAGCAGTTCTTC.

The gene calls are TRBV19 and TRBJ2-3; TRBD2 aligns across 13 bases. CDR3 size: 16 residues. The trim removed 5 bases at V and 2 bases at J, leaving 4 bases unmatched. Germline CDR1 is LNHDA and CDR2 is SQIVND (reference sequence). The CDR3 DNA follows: TGTGCCAGTAGTCCAGGACTAGCGGGGGACACAGATACGCAGTATTTT. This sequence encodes CASSPGLAGDTDTQYF.

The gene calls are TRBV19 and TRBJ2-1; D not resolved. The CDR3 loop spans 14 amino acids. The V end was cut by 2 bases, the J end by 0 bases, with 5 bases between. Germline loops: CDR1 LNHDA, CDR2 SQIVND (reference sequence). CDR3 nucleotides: TGTGCCAGTAGTATACTCCCCTCCTACAATGAGCAGTTCTTC. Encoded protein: CASSILPSYNEQFF.

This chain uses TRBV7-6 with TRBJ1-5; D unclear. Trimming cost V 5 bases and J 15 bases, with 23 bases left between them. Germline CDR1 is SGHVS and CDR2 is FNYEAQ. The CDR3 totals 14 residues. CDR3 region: CASSPRSSHTAPHF. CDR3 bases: TGTGCCAGCAGCCCTCGGTCTAGCCACACAGCCCCGCATTTT.

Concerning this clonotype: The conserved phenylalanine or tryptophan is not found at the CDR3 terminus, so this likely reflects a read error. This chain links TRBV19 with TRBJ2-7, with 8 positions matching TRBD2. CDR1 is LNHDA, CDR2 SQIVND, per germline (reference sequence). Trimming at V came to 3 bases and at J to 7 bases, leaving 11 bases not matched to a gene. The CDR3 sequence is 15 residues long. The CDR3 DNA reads TGTGCCAGTAGTATTACTAGCGGAGGCGGAGATGAGCAGTACTTG. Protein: CASSITSGGGDEQYL.

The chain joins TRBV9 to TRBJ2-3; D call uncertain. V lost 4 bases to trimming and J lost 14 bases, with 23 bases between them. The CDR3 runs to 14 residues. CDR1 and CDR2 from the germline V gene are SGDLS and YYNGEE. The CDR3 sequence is CASSLGSDTQSLYF. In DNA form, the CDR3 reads TGTGCCAGCAGCTTAGGGTCAGATACGCAGTCGCTGTATTTT.

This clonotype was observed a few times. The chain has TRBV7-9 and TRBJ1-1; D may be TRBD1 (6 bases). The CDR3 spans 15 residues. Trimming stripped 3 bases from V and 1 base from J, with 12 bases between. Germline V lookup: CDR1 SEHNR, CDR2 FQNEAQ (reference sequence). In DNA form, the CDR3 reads TGTGCCAGCAGCTTGGGTGGGACACAGAACACTGAAGCTTTCTTT. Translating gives CASSLGGTQNTEAFF.

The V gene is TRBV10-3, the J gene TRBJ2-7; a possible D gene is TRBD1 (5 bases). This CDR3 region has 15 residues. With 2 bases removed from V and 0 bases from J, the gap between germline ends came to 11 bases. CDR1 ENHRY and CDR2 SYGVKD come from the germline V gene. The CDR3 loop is CAISETKGVSYEQYF. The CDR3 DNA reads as TGTGCCATCAGTGAGACTAAAGGGGTCTCCTACGAGCAGTACTTC.

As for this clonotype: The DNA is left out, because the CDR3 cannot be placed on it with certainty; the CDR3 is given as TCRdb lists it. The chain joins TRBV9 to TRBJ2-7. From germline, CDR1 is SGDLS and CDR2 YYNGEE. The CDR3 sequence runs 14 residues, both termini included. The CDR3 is CASSVGSDTQYFGV.

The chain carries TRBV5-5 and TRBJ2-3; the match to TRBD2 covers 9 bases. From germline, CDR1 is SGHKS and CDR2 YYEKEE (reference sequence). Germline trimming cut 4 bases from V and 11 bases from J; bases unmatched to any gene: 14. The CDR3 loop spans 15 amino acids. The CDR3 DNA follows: TGTGCCAGCAGCCTAGGCGGGAGGGCCTACAATGAGCAGTATTTT. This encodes CASSLGGRAYNEQYF.

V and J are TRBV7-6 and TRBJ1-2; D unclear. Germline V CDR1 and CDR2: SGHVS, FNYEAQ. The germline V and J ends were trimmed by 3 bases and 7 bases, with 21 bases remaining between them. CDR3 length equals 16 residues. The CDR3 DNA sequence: TGTGCCAGCAGCTTGGGGAGGGTCGCGTCCGTAGCTGGCTACACCTTC. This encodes CASSLGRVASVAGYTF.

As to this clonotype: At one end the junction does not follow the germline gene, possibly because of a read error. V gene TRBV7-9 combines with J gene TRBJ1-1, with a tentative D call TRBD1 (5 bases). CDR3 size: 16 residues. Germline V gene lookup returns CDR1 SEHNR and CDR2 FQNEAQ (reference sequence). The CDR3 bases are TGTGCCAGCAGCTGTCAAAGAAGCGGGGGGAACACTGAGGCTTTCTTT. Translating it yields CASSCQRSGGNTEAFF. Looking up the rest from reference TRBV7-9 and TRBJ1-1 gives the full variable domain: DTGVSQNPRHKITKRGQNVTFRCDPISEHNRLYWYRQTLGQGPEFLTYFQNEAQLEKSRLLSDRFSAERPKGSFSTLEIQRTEQGDSAMYLCASSCQRSGGNTEAFFGQGTRLTVV.

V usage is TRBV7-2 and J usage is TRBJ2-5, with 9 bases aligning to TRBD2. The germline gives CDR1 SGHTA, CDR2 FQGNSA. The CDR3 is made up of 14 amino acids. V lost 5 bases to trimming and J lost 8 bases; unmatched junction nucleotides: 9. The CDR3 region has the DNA TGTGCCAGCAGCCCATGGGGGCTAGCGGGAACCCAGTACTTC. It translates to CASSPWGLAGTQYF.

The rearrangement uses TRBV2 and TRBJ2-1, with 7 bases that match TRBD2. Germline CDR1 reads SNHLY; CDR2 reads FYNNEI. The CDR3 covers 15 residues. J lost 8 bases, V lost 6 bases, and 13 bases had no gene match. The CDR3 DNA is TGTGCCAGCAGGGTAGGACTAGTCGTGAGTCATGAGCAGTTCTTC. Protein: CASRVGLVVSHEQFF.

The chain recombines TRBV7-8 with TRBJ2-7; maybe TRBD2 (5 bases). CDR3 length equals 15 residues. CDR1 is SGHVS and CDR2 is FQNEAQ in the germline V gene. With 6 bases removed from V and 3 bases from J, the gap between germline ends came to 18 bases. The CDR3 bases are TGTGCCAGCAGTGTGCCAGAGGGCCTACTCTACGAGCAGTACTTC. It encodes CASSVPEGLLYEQYF.

The CDR3 nucleotides read TGTGCCAGTAGTATAGGGACTCTCGAGCAGTACTTC. Its protein is CASSIGTLEQYF. V gene TRBV19 combines with J gene TRBJ2-7, with a tentative D call TRBD2 (5 bases). The V gene lost 1 base and the J gene lost 6 bases, with 7 bases spanning the gap. This CDR3 comprises 12 residues. Germline V gives CDR1 LNHDA, CDR2 SQIVND (reference sequence).

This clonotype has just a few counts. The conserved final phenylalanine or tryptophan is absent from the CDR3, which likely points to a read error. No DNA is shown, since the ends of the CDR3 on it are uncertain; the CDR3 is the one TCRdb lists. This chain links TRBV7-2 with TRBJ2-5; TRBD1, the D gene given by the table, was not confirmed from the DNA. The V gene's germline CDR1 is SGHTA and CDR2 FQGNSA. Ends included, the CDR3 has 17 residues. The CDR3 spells CASSLTGGADYGYTFGS.

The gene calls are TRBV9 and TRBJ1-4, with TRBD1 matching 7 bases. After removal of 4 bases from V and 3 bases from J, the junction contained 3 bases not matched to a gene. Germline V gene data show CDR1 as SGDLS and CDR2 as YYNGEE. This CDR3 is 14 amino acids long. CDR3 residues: CASSLTGSNEKLFF. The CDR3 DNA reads TGTGCCAGCAGCCTGACAGGGTCTAATGAAAAACTGTTTTTT.